The next 30 T cell receptor beta chains were all read from a single sample in a study of blood T cell repertoires in COVID-19. Clones were read by immunoSEQ multiplex PCR, and TCRdb kept only the in-frame ones, dropping some. Among about 130,000 clones listed, approximately 88% were seen once. The sequencing input was peripheral blood. The receptor source for this set is a man over 45 with acute or convalescent COVID-19.

This chain joins TRBV2 and TRBJ2-3; TRBD1 agrees at 8 bases. Unmatched junction bases numbered 7, after V lost 5 bases and J lost 6 bases. This CDR3 is 14 amino acids long. Germline CDR1 and CDR2: SNHLY and FYNNEI. The CDR3 DNA reads as TGTGCCAGCAGTCCGGACAGGGCCGTTGATACGCAGTATTTT. Its translation: CASSPDRAVDTQYF.

CDR3 in amino acids: CASSLTTGELFF. The CDR3 DNA sequence: TGTGCCAGCAGTCTTACTACCGGGGAGCTGTTTTTT. The chain couples TRBV2 to TRBJ2-2, with no clear D. The length of the CDR3 is 12 residues. CDR1 and CDR2 (germline): SNHLY, FYNNEI. Trimming stripped 5 bases from V and 5 bases from J, with 6 bases between.

The chain uses TRBV6-4 and TRBJ1-6; 7 bases match TRBD1. The CDR3 has 14 residues. Germline CDR1 and CDR2: MRHNA and SNTAGT. The trim removed 4 bases at V and 11 bases at J, leaving 8 bases unmatched. CDR3 sequence reads: CASSVRPGQAPLHF. The DNA for the CDR3 is TGTGCCAGCAGTGTCAGACCTGGACAGGCACCCCTCCACTTT.

Only a few counts were recorded for this clone. J is TRBJ2-3 and V is TRBV7-9; TRBD2 aligns across 13 bases. V dropped 4 bases and J dropped 4; count of bases not matched to a gene: 5. The CDR3 sequence is 16 residues long. From germline, CDR1 is SEHNR and CDR2 FQNEAQ (reference sequence). CDR3 coding DNA: TGTGCCAGCAGCTCTGGACTAGCGGGAGTGGCAGATACGCAGTATTTT. It codes for CASSSGLAGVADTQYF. The full variable domain, in which reference TRBV7-9 and TRBJ2-3 provide the parts outside the CDR3, is DTGVSQNPRHKITKRGQNVTFRCDPISEHNRLYWYRQTLGQGPEFLTYFQNEAQLEKSRLLSDRFSAERPKGSFSTLEIQRTEQGDSAMYLCASSSGLAGVADTQYFGPGTRLTVL.

The chain recombines TRBV12-5 with TRBJ1-2; 11 bases align to TRBD1. V gave up 4 bases and J gave up 4 bases; unmatched junction bases: 11. This CDR3 is 17 amino acids long. Germline V gene data show CDR1 as LGHNT and CDR2 as FRNRAP. The CDR3 spells CASGSSPGQGAPYGYTF. The CDR3 DNA follows: TGTGCTAGTGGTTCCTCCCCCGGACAGGGGGCCCCCTATGGCTACACCTTC.

This sequence joins TRBV7-8 and TRBJ1-2; weak D call: TRBD1 (5 bases). Germline-derived CDR1 and CDR2 are SGHVS and FQNEAQ. Trimming removed 4 bases from V and 4 bases from J, with 19 bases in between. This CDR3 has 16 residues. The CDR3 nucleotides read TGTGCCAGCAGCTCCTTGGGGGGACCGAGGGGCTATGGCTACACCTTC. Its protein product is CASSSLGGPRGYGYTF.

The rearrangement links TRBV30 to TRBJ2-7; 8 bases map to TRBD1. Unmatched junction bases numbered 3, after V lost 1 base and J lost 4 bases. The CDR3 extends over 13 amino acids. Germline V gene lookup returns CDR1 GTSNPN and CDR2 SVGIG (reference sequence). The CDR3 bases are TGTGCCTGGAGTGGACAGGGGTTGTACGAGCAGTACTTC. Translation gives CAWSGQGLYEQYF.

This chain connects TRBV5-1 to TRBJ1-1, with 7 bases identical to TRBD1. V shed 1 base and J 0 bases; nucleotides not matched to a gene: 3. Per germline, CDR1 SGHRS and CDR2 YFSETQ. The CDR3 is made up of 15 amino acids. The CDR3 nucleotides read TGCGCCAGCAGCTTGACACAGGGGCTGAACACTGAAGCTTTCTTT. Translated: CASSLTQGLNTEAFF.

V gene TRBV10-3 combines with J gene TRBJ2-1, with 8 bases aligning to TRBD1. J gave up 12 bases and V 6 bases, and 7 bases lay outside the gene matches. The CDR3 totals 12 residues. Germline V gene data show CDR1 as ENHRY and CDR2 as SYGVKD. The chain's CDR3 is CAISDGTGPQFF. For the CDR3, the DNA is TGTGCCATCAGCGACGGGACAGGTCCGCAGTTCTTC.

Here the CDR3 DNA reads TGTGCCAGTCGAGACAGGGCCCCCTTTTATGGCTACACCTTC. Residues: CASRDRAPFYGYTF. The V and J genes are TRBV28 and TRBJ1-2; 7 bases are shared with TRBD1. Germline V gives CDR1 MDHEN, CDR2 SYDVKM. The CDR3 has 14 amino acids. V gave up 9 bases and J gave up 5 bases; unmatched junction bases: 12.

The rearrangement links TRBV7-2 to TRBJ1-4; D gene uncertain. V lost 1 base and J lost 5, with 8 bases in between. CDR1 and CDR2 (germline): SGHTA, FQGNSA. This CDR3 contains 14 residues. CDR3 region: CASSLGALNEKLFF. In DNA form, the CDR3 reads TGTGCCAGCAGCTTAGGGGCATTGAATGAAAAACTGTTTTTT.

This chain connects TRBV11-2 to TRBJ2-7, with D maybe TRBD1 (5 bases). This CDR3 contains 14 residues. CDR1 and CDR2 from the germline V gene are SGHAT and FQNNGV. V lost 1 base, J lost 4 bases, and 11 bases lay in between. The CDR3 here is CASSLAQGGYEQYF. CDR3 bases: TGTGCCAGCAGCTTAGCGCAGGGTGGGTACGAGCAGTACTTC.

The chain joins TRBV2 to TRBJ1-1; unclear D gene. Trimming took off 6 bases at V and 1 base at J, with 9 bases between the two ends. Germline V gene data show CDR1 as SNHLY and CDR2 as FYNNEI. The CDR3 is 13 residues long. The CDR3 here is CASRSRPNTEAFF. CDR3 nucleotide sequence: TGTGCCAGCAGGTCCAGGCCGAACACTGAAGCTTTCTTT.

The V call is TRBV11-3, the J call TRBJ1-1; 7 nucleotides line up with TRBD1. J gave up 12 bases and V 1 base, and 11 bases lay outside the gene matches. Germline V gene data show CDR1 as SGHNT and CDR2 as YENEEA. This CDR3 has 14 residues. As DNA, the CDR3 is TGTGCCAGCAGCTTAGGAGTTAAGGGGGCAGAAACTTTCTTT. It specifies CASSLGVKGAETFF. The full variable domain, with the rest looked up from reference TRBV11-3 and TRBJ1-1, is EAGVVQSPRYKIIEKKQPVAFWCNPISGHNTLYWYLQNLGQGPELLIRYENEEAVDDSQLPKDRFSAERLKGVDSTLKIQPAELGDSAVYLCASSLGVKGAETFFGQGTRLTVV.

The genes are TRBV19 and TRBJ2-1, with D tentatively TRBD2 (5 bases). Germline V gives CDR1 LNHDA, CDR2 SQIVND (reference sequence). This CDR3 is 16 amino acids long. The germline V and J ends were trimmed by 6 bases and 3 bases, with 18 bases remaining between them. CDR3 nucleotides: TGTGCCAGTAGCCATCAACTAGAAGGTGGCTACAATGAGCAGTTCTTC. It translates to CASSHQLEGGYNEQFF.

J is TRBJ1-6 and V is TRBV5-4; D remains unclear. Trimming took off 4 bases at V and 8 bases at J, with 13 bases between the two ends. Germline assignment: CDR1 SGHNT and CDR2 YYREEE (reference sequence). The CDR3 spans 14 residues. This CDR3 reads CASSLRAGDSPLHF. In nucleotides, the CDR3 is TGTGCCAGCAGCCTAAGGGCCGGGGATTCACCCCTCCACTTT.

The gene calls are TRBV7-9 and TRBJ1-1, with 10 positions matching TRBD1. The CDR3 spans 16 residues. Germline V CDR1 and CDR2: SEHNR, FQNEAQ (reference sequence). J lost 3 bases, V lost 5 bases, and 9 bases had no gene match. As DNA, the CDR3 is TGTGCCAGCAGCCAGGACAGGGGGGGATTGTACACTGAAGCTTTCTTT. This translates into CASSQDRGGLYTEAFF.

The rearrangement links TRBV3-1 (or the pseudogene TRBV3-2) to TRBJ1-1; 7 bases map to TRBD1. Looked up from germline, CDR1 is LGHDT and CDR2 is YNNKEL (reference sequence). The CDR3 sequence is 16 residues long. The junction had 12 bases not matched to a gene; V was cut back by 4 bases and J by 4 bases. For the CDR3, the DNA is TGTGCCAGCAGCCCCTGGGTCAGGGGGGTGGGCACTGAAGCTTTCTTT. This translates into CASSPWVRGVGTEAFF.

The chain has TRBV6-5 and TRBJ2-7; 7 bases are a match to TRBD1. The junction had 7 bases not matched to a gene; V was cut back by 5 bases and J by 0 bases. CDR1 is MNHEY and CDR2 is SVGAGI in the germline V gene. The CDR3 consists of 15 residues. The CDR3 bases are TGTGCCAGCAGTCTGACCTCAGGGGGCTCCTACGAGCAGTACTTC. Translated: CASSLTSGGSYEQYF.

This sequence joins TRBV4-2 and TRBJ1-2, with D unclear. CDR3 length: 13 residues. Germline V CDR1 and CDR2: LGHNA, YNFKEQ. With 0 bases removed from V and 4 bases from J, the gap between germline ends came to 6 bases. DNA for the CDR3: TGTGCCAGCAGCCAAGAGGCAAGCTATGGCTACACCTTC. Translation gives CASSQEASYGYTF.

The V and J genes are TRBV19 and TRBJ1-2; no firm D call. The CDR3 has 14 residues. With 1 base removed from V and 3 bases from J, the gap between germline ends came to 9 bases. Per germline, CDR1 LNHDA and CDR2 SQIVND (reference sequence). The CDR3 nucleotides are TGTGCCAGTAGTATAGCGCCCGGGGACTATGGCTACACCTTC. Its translation is CASSIAPGDYGYTF.

This clone was recorded only once. The chain couples TRBV5-4 to TRBJ2-2, with D possibly TRBD2 on 6 matching bases. The CDR3 sequence is 17 residues long. Deletions cut 2 bases from V and 5 bases from J, with 19 bases between. Germline V gives CDR1 SGHNT, CDR2 YYREEE (reference sequence). As DNA, the CDR3 is TGTGCCAGCAGCTTCGGAGGTGGAAAGGGGAGGACCGGGGAGCTGTTTTTT. Translated: CASSFGGGKGRTGELFF.

This clone appeared a single time. V usage is TRBV6-5 and J usage is TRBJ1-1, with D unclear. Germline V gives CDR1 MNHEY, CDR2 SVGAGI. The CDR3 covers 15 residues. Trimming shortened V by 2 bases and J by 4 bases, and 14 bases separated the two germline ends. The CDR3 nucleotides read TGTGCCAGCAGTTACAAGGCGGCCTTTCGCACTGAAGCTTTCTTT. Residues: CASSYKAAFRTEAFF.

The chain recombines TRBV19 with TRBJ1-1; D is perhaps TRBD1 (6 bases). V lost 4 bases and J lost 0, with 12 bases in between. The CDR3 extends over 15 amino acids. Germline CDR1 reads LNHDA; CDR2 reads SQIVND (reference sequence). CDR3 residues: CASSTGTTLNTEAFF. The CDR3 DNA reads as TGTGCCAGTAGTACAGGGACAACTCTGAACACTGAAGCTTTCTTT.

The chain combines TRBV19 with TRBJ2-2, with TRBD2 identical over 8 bases. This CDR3 comprises 14 residues. The ends lost 5 bases at V and 9 bases at J; junction bases unmatched: 8. CDR1 is LNHDA and CDR2 is SQIVND in the germline V gene (reference sequence). The CDR3 region has the DNA TGTGCCAGTAGTCGCCGGGAGGGCCGTTGGGAGCTGTTTTTT. Translated: CASSRREGRWELFF.

The V call is TRBV7-2, the J call TRBJ1-6, with D unclear. The ends were cut back, 1 base at V and 8 bases at J, with 9 bases in the middle. The CDR3 is 14 residues long. Germline V lookup: CDR1 SGHTA, CDR2 FQGNSA. CDR3 coding DNA: TGTGCCAGCAGCTTAGAGGTCCGGGATTCACCCCTCCACTTT. Translation gives CASSLEVRDSPLHF.

The chain links TRBV6-6 to TRBJ2-1; D gene ambiguous. The CDR3 is 15 amino acids. Germline CDR1 and CDR2: MNHNY and SVGAGI (reference sequence). Trimming stripped 2 bases from V and 2 bases from J, with 10 bases between. The CDR3 spells CASSYGAQTYNEQFF. CDR3 DNA: TGTGCCAGCAGTTACGGAGCTCAGACCTACAATGAGCAGTTCTTC.

The genes are TRBV3-1 (or the pseudogene TRBV3-2) and TRBJ2-1, with TRBD1 matching over 9 bases. CDR1 is LGHDT, CDR2 YNNKEL, per germline (reference sequence). The CDR3 is 14 residues long. Germline trimming cut 6 bases from V and 7 bases from J; bases unmatched to any gene: 7. CDR3 nucleotides: TGTGCCAGCAGTCAATTAGGACAGGGGAATGAGCAGTTCTTC. It is translated as CASSQLGQGNEQFF.

This chain joins TRBV27 and TRBJ2-1; TRBD1 matches 7 bases. Germline CDR1 is MNHEY and CDR2 is SMNVEV (reference sequence). The CDR3 is made up of 15 amino acids. V lost 3 bases, J lost 2 bases, and 4 bases stayed unmatched. In nucleotides, the CDR3 is TGTGCCAGCAGTTTCTTAGGGGGCCCCTACAATGAGCAGTTCTTC. As protein: CASSFLGGPYNEQFF.

This clone was recorded a few times. The genes are TRBV27 and TRBJ2-7, with D perhaps matching TRBD1 (6 bases). From germline, CDR1 is MNHEY and CDR2 SMNVEV (reference sequence). The CDR3 has 16 residues. Trimming left V 10 bases short and J 2 bases short, with 24 bases between. The CDR3 nucleotides are TGTGCCACCTCGCCCTTATCCTCAGGGGCCGCCTACGAGCAGTACTTC. Translation gives CATSPLSSGAAYEQYF.